This T cell receptor beta chain derives from a study of blood T cell repertoires in COVID-19. Background on the study: COVID-19 samples collected from the United States, Italy and Spain covered acute and convalescent phases. In each case, the material was cDNA or gDNA derived from T cells, B-cell-depleted T cells, or PBMCs.

Germline-derived CDR1 and CDR2 are LGHDT and YNNKEL (reference sequence). The CDR3 extends over 14 amino acids. The V segment lost 8 bases and the J segment 6 bases; nucleotides outside the gene matches: 9. Authors' data handling: Counts of nucleated cells, estimated from reference gene primer amplification, were obtained. The table came from immunoSEQ multiplex PCR; TCRdb's copy has only in-frame clones and leaves some out. V and J calls and clone size are those listed in that table; D and trimming were worked out from the DNA. This sample has 95,000 to 110,000 clones, with 80% to 95% found just once.

The sequenced material came from peripheral blood. This TCR was recovered from a woman aged 30 to 39 with acute or convalescent COVID-19. The J gene is TRBJ1-5, the V gene TRBV3-1 (or the pseudogene TRBV3-2); 8 nucleotides agree with TRBD1. The DNA for the CDR3 is TGTGCCAGCCAAGGGCAGGGGGCATGTCAGCCCCAGCATTTT. This gives the protein CASQGQGACQPQHF.